These T cell receptor beta chains were read from a single sample in a study of T-cell memory formation after mild COVID-19. TCRdb re-analysed the 5' RACE reads in MiXCR, keeping a single row per CDR3 protein. The sample lists more than 150,000 distinct CDR3 sequences, about 22% occurring once. Material: PBMCs or a T cell subset sorted from them (not recorded which). The origin of the receptors is an adult woman who had mild COVID-19 (a few samples of this study predate the infection). Cell type and time point are not known. The CDR3 runs from the conserved cysteine through the conserved F or W.

v_gene: TRBV3-1; CDR3aa: CASSQDRMVSYEQYF
v_gene: TRBV5-6; CDR3aa: CASSLGGIYEQYF
v_gene: TRBV4-2; CDR3aa: CASSQWGQDEQYF
v_gene: TRBV21-1; CDR3aa: CASTGGQGRSSYEQYF
v_gene: TRBV4-1; CDR3aa: CASSQGPGGGRSYEQYF
v_gene: TRBV5-4; CDR3aa: CASSLSFLASYEQYF
v_gene: TRBV24-1; CDR3aa: CATRAGGAEYNEQFF
v_gene: TRBV5-1; CDR3aa: CASSRTGGAEQYF
v_gene: TRBV6-4; CDR3aa: CASSDEPAGATGELFF
v_gene: TRBV5-1; CDR3aa: CASSLDRSSYEQYF
v_gene: TRBV5-6; CDR3aa: CASSPWDIRHQPQHF
v_gene: TRBV29-1; CDR3aa: CSVEGQGATDTQYF
v_gene: TRBV12-3/TRBV12-4; CDR3aa: CASSLATREGMTDTQYF
v_gene: TRBV25-1; CDR3aa: CASSETGLTAYNEQFF
v_gene: TRBV28; CDR3aa: CASSFASDPVNTEAFF
v_gene: TRBV12-3/TRBV12-4; CDR3aa: CASSSSSGRSHYEQYF
v_gene: TRBV7-9; CDR3aa: CATTGGGHNEQFF
v_gene: TRBV12-3/TRBV12-4; CDR3aa: CASSTYRDTGELFF
v_gene: TRBV4-1; CDR3aa: CASSFEAQGAWAFF
v_gene: TRBV4-2; CDR3aa: CASSHGLKESYEQYF
v_gene: TRBV7-8; CDR3aa: CASSTPAKGGYEQYF
v_gene: TRBV27; CDR3aa: CASSPIDRDHEQYF
v_gene: TRBV5-6; CDR3aa: CASSSGLAGRIYFSEQFF
v_gene: TRBV19; CDR3aa: CASSTSEHNEQFF
v_gene: TRBV13; CDR3aa: CASSSSGTSNYGYTF
v_gene: TRBV27; CDR3aa: CASSLSSDREFF
v_gene: TRBV9; CDR3aa: CASSALDGTGGYSSYNEQFF
v_gene: TRBV12-3/TRBV12-4; CDR3aa: CASSPPSDRDEQYF
v_gene: TRBV7-9; CDR3aa: CASSLVIREGRETQYF
v_gene: TRBV15; CDR3aa: CATSRKTGFEQYF
v_gene: TRBV5-4; CDR3aa: CASSLWSGANYGYTF
v_gene: TRBV29-1; CDR3aa: CSVEGTGQHQETQYF
v_gene: TRBV15; CDR3aa: CATSRLPGQTEAFF
v_gene: TRBV12-3/TRBV12-4; CDR3aa: CASSSRWGQKLFF
v_gene: TRBV12-3/TRBV12-4; CDR3aa: CAILTVNNERFF
v_gene: TRBV7-9; CDR3aa: CASRGRKGQPYEQYF
v_gene: TRBV27; CDR3aa: CASARWRGTGELFF
v_gene: TRBV9; CDR3aa: CASSVTRGPNNYGYTF
v_gene: TRBV10-3; CDR3aa: CAISESSSASRSSYEQYF
v_gene: TRBV5-1; CDR3aa: CASSYGQDSEGEQYF
v_gene: TRBV7-8; CDR3aa: CASSFLGHEQYF
v_gene: TRBV7-3; CDR3aa: CASSLMYITENTGELFF
v_gene: TRBV6-6; CDR3aa: CASSLPGTGNTGELFF
v_gene: TRBV20-1; CDR3aa: CSAGETSGSSYEQYF
v_gene: TRBV12-3/TRBV12-4; CDR3aa: CASSLGPGRVNTEAFF
v_gene: TRBV6-4; CDR3aa: CASSPRGNSYNEQFF
v_gene: TRBV7-9; CDR3aa: CASSQAGTEETQYF